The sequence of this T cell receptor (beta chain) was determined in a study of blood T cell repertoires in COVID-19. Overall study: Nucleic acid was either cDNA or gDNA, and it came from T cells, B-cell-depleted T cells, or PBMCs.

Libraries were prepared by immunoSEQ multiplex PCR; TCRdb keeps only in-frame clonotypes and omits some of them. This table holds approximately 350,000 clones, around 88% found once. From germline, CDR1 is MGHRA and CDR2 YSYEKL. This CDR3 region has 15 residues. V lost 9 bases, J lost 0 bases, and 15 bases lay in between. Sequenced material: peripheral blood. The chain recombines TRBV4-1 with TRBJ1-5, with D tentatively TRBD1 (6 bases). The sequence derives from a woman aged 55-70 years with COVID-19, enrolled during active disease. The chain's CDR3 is CASRVWTDSNQPQHF. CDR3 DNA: TGCGCCAGTAGAGTCTGGACAGATAGCAATCAGCCCCAGCATTTT.